The rows below give T cell receptor beta chains drawn from one sample of a study of blood T cell repertoires in COVID-19. Here immunoSEQ multiplex PCR was the method, and the copy in TCRdb shows in-frame clones only, minus some. The table has roughly 360,000 clones, roughly 90% seen once. Sequenced material: PBMCs or T cells enriched from blood (not recorded which). These TCRs come from a young woman with acute COVID-19. Both conserved end residues are part of each CDR3. D genes are given only for firm matches. Only some rows state a clone size, as once, few, many or a class for expanded clones.

len: 14; abundance: NA; d_gene: TRBD1; v_gene: TRBV19; j_gene: TRBJ2-7; CDR3nt: TGTGCCAGTAGTATGGGGGACAGAAACTACGAGCAGTACTTC; CDR3aa: CASSMGDRNYEQYF
len: 15; abundance: few; d_gene: TRBD1; v_gene: TRBV7-2; j_gene: TRBJ2-7; CDR3nt: TGTGCCAGCAGCTCCCGTTCCGGGACAGGGAACGAGCAGTACTTC; CDR3aa: CASSSRSGTGNEQYF
len: 14; abundance: few; d_gene: NA; v_gene: TRBV3-1/TRBV3-2; j_gene: TRBJ1-2; CDR3nt: TGTGCCAGCAGCCATAGTATTAAGGGGAATGGCTACACCTTC; CDR3aa: CASSHSIKGNGYTF
len: 13; abundance: NA; d_gene: TRBD1; v_gene: TRBV10-2; j_gene: TRBJ1-4; CDR3nt: TGCGCCAGCAGTAAAGACAGGGGGGGAAAACTGTTTTTT; CDR3aa: CASSKDRGGKLFF
len: 14; abundance: NA; d_gene: TRBD1; v_gene: TRBV19; j_gene: TRBJ1-1; CDR3nt: TGTGCCAGTACCTTGGGACAGGGAGGAACTGAAGCTTTCTTT; CDR3aa: CASTLGQGGTEAFF
len: 15; abundance: once; d_gene: NA; v_gene: TRBV20-1; j_gene: TRBJ2-3; CDR3nt: TGCAGTGCTAGTCTCCCCAGCGTCCGCACAGATACGCAGTATTTT; CDR3aa: CSASLPSVRTDTQYF
len: 13; abundance: NA; d_gene: TRBD2; v_gene: TRBV29-1; j_gene: TRBJ2-1; CDR3nt: TGCAGCGCCGCTTGGGGGGGGTACAATGAGCAGTTCTTC; CDR3aa: CSAAWGGYNEQFF
len: 15; abundance: NA; d_gene: NA; v_gene: TRBV2; j_gene: TRBJ1-5; CDR3nt: TGTGCCAGCAGTGAATCCAGGGCCTACAATCAGCCCCAGCATTTT; CDR3aa: CASSESRAYNQPQHF
len: 16; abundance: few; d_gene: TRBD1; v_gene: TRBV7-6; j_gene: TRBJ1-5; CDR3nt: TGTGCCAGCAGCTTGGGGACAGGGGGCCCCAATCAGCCCCAGCATTTT; CDR3aa: CASSLGTGGPNQPQHF
len: 16; abundance: few; d_gene: NA; v_gene: TRBV10-3; j_gene: TRBJ1-6; CDR3nt: TGTGCCATCAGTGAGTCAGCTCCTGGAGGAAATTCACCCCTCCACTTT; CDR3aa: CAISESAPGGNSPLHF
len: 15; abundance: NA; d_gene: TRBD1; v_gene: TRBV15; j_gene: TRBJ1-4; CDR3nt: TGTGCCACCAGCAGGGGGACAGGGAAGGGAGAAAAACTGTTTTTT; CDR3aa: CATSRGTGKGEKLFF
len: 16; abundance: NA; d_gene: TRBD1; v_gene: TRBV4-1; j_gene: TRBJ2-7; CDR3nt: TGCGCCAGCAGCCAAGTGCAGGGACAGGGGGCCTACGAGCAGTACTTC; CDR3aa: CASSQVQGQGAYEQYF
len: 13; abundance: NA; d_gene: TRBD1; v_gene: TRBV2; j_gene: TRBJ1-2; CDR3nt: TGTGCCACCAATGGGGCGACAGGGGGAGGCTACACCTTC; CDR3aa: CATNGATGGGYTF
len: 16; abundance: NA; d_gene: NA; v_gene: TRBV11-3; j_gene: TRBJ2-1; CDR3nt: TGTGCCAGCAGCTTAGGGCGGCGGAGCTCCTACAATGAGCAGTTCTTC; CDR3aa: CASSLGRRSSYNEQFF
len: 16; abundance: NA; d_gene: NA; v_gene: TRBV4-1; j_gene: TRBJ1-2; CDR3nt: TGCGCCAGCAGAGAGGACGAAGAGAGGGGGAGCTATGGCTACACCTTC; CDR3aa: CASREDEERGSYGYTF
len: 17; abundance: NA; d_gene: TRBD2; v_gene: TRBV4-1; j_gene: TRBJ2-1; CDR3nt: TGCGCCAGCAGCCCGCGGACTAGCGGGGGGCGGACCAATGAGCAGTTCTTC; CDR3aa: CASSPRTSGGRTNEQFF
len: 14; abundance: NA; d_gene: NA; v_gene: TRBV20-1; j_gene: TRBJ1-1; CDR3nt: TGCAGTGCTAGTGAATGGACAGAAAACACTGAAGCTTTCTTT; CDR3aa: CSASEWTENTEAFF
len: 15; abundance: NA; d_gene: NA; v_gene: TRBV7-2; j_gene: TRBJ2-3; CDR3nt: TGTGCCAGCAGCCCCTTGGACAGAGGCACAGATACGCAGTATTTT; CDR3aa: CASSPLDRGTDTQYF
len: 14; abundance: NA; d_gene: NA; v_gene: TRBV2; j_gene: TRBJ1-4; CDR3nt: TGTGCCAGCACCAGAGGGCAGCTAAATGAAAAACTGTTTTTT; CDR3aa: CASTRGQLNEKLFF
len: 14; abundance: NA; d_gene: TRBD1; v_gene: TRBV29-1; j_gene: TRBJ2-7; CDR3nt: TGCAGCGCTATGGATACAGGGGCCACCTACGAGCAGTACTTC; CDR3aa: CSAMDTGATYEQYF
len: 15; abundance: NA; d_gene: NA; v_gene: TRBV15; j_gene: TRBJ2-1; CDR3nt: TGTGCCACCAGCGGAGATTTTGGTGGGGGGAATGAGCAGTTCTTC; CDR3aa: CATSGDFGGGNEQFF
len: 19; abundance: NA; d_gene: NA; v_gene: TRBV3-1/TRBV3-2; j_gene: TRBJ2-3; CDR3nt: TGTGCCAGCAGCCAAGGCATAGGGGGGGCGCGGGGCCGCACAGATACGCAGTATTTT; CDR3aa: CASSQGIGGARGRTDTQYF
len: 18; abundance: few; d_gene: TRBD2; v_gene: TRBV5-1; j_gene: TRBJ2-2; CDR3nt: TGCGCCAGCAGCTTGCGACTAGCGGGGGGGCCGTCTTCCGGGGAGCTGTTTTTT; CDR3aa: CASSLRLAGGPSSGELFF
len: 15; abundance: NA; d_gene: TRBD1; v_gene: TRBV6-5; j_gene: TRBJ2-2; CDR3nt: TGTGCCAGCAGAGGCCGGACAGGCAACACCGGGGAGCTGTTTTTT; CDR3aa: CASRGRTGNTGELFF
len: 13; abundance: NA; d_gene: NA; v_gene: TRBV10-3; j_gene: TRBJ2-7; CDR3nt: TGTGCCATCAGTGATGGGGGCCCTTACGAGCAGTACTTC; CDR3aa: CAISDGGPYEQYF
len: 12; abundance: NA; d_gene: NA; v_gene: TRBV5-6; j_gene: TRBJ1-1; CDR3nt: TGTGCCAGCAGCTTGGATGGACAGTTAGCTTTCTTT; CDR3aa: CASSLDGQLAFF
len: 14; abundance: NA; d_gene: NA; v_gene: TRBV6-1; j_gene: TRBJ1-1; CDR3nt: TGTGCCAGCAGTGATCTCGGGGGGAACACTGAAGCTTTCTTT; CDR3aa: CASSDLGGNTEAFF
len: 11; abundance: many; d_gene: NA; v_gene: TRBV5-6; j_gene: TRBJ2-3; CDR3nt: TGTGCCAGCAGTGCTAGTGTAACGCAGTATTTT; CDR3aa: CASSASVTQYF
len: 15; abundance: NA; d_gene: NA; v_gene: TRBV7-2; j_gene: TRBJ1-5; CDR3nt: TGTGCCAGCAGCTTAAGGGGTTATAGCAATCAGCCCCAGCATTTT; CDR3aa: CASSLRGYSNQPQHF
len: 13; abundance: NA; d_gene: TRBD1; v_gene: TRBV2; j_gene: TRBJ1-2; CDR3nt: TGTGCCAGCAGGGGAGTGACAGGGGATGGCTACACCTTC; CDR3aa: CASRGVTGDGYTF
len: 14; abundance: once; d_gene: NA; v_gene: TRBV7-2; j_gene: TRBJ1-2; CDR3nt: TGTGCCAGCAGCCTTACAGGGATCTTTATGGGCTACACCTTC; CDR3aa: CASSLTGIFMGYTF
len: 15; abundance: NA; d_gene: NA; v_gene: TRBV11-2; j_gene: TRBJ1-5; CDR3nt: TGTGCCAGCAGCTTAGAAGGAGTTAGCAATCAGCCCCAGCATTTT; CDR3aa: CASSLEGVSNQPQHF
len: 11; abundance: NA; d_gene: NA; v_gene: TRBV29-1; j_gene: TRBJ1-2; CDR3nt: TGCAGCGTTACCAGTTCCTATGGCTACACCTTC; CDR3aa: CSVTSSYGYTF
len: 16; abundance: NA; d_gene: TRBD1; v_gene: TRBV14; j_gene: TRBJ1-1; CDR3nt: TGTGCCAGCAGCCAAGTCCCAGGGGGCGCGAGTACTGAAGCTTTCTTT; CDR3aa: CASSQVPGGASTEAFF
len: 15; abundance: NA; d_gene: TRBD1; v_gene: TRBV5-8; j_gene: TRBJ1-1; CDR3nt: TGTGCCAGTGTGGACAGGGGTAAATTGGTCACTGAAGCTTTCTTT; CDR3aa: CASVDRGKLVTEAFF
len: 16; abundance: NA; d_gene: TRBD1; v_gene: TRBV7-3; j_gene: TRBJ1-1; CDR3nt: TGTGCCAGCAGCCGGGAGAGGACAGGGTTGAACACTGAAGCTTTCTTT; CDR3aa: CASSRERTGLNTEAFF
len: 16; abundance: NA; d_gene: NA; v_gene: TRBV6-4; j_gene: TRBJ1-1; CDR3nt: TGTGCCAGCGGCCGGGGGGTAGACAGGACGAGTACTGAAGCTTTCTTT; CDR3aa: CASGRGVDRTSTEAFF
len: 16; abundance: NA; d_gene: TRBD1; v_gene: TRBV19; j_gene: TRBJ1-5; CDR3nt: TGTGCCAGTAGTAGCCTCGACAGGGGAGGCAATCAGCCCCAGCATTTT; CDR3aa: CASSSLDRGGNQPQHF
len: 12; abundance: NA; d_gene: NA; v_gene: TRBV29-1; j_gene: TRBJ1-2; CDR3nt: TGCAGCGTGAATCGGGGGGGCTGGGGCTACACCTTC; CDR3aa: CSVNRGGWGYTF
len: 13; abundance: NA; d_gene: NA; v_gene: TRBV7-8; j_gene: TRBJ2-7; CDR3nt: TGTGCCAGCAGCTTAGCGGCCCCCTACGAGCAGTACTTC; CDR3aa: CASSLAAPYEQYF
len: 13; abundance: once; d_gene: TRBD1; v_gene: TRBV3-1/TRBV3-2; j_gene: TRBJ1-1; CDR3nt: TGTGCCAGCAGCCAAGACAGGGGGCGGGAAGCTTTCTTT; CDR3aa: CASSQDRGREAFF
len: 15; abundance: NA; d_gene: TRBD2; v_gene: TRBV7-3; j_gene: TRBJ2-1; CDR3nt: TGTGCCAGCAGCTTGCCTAGCGGGGGGTACAATGAGCAGTTCTTC; CDR3aa: CASSLPSGGYNEQFF
len: 14; abundance: NA; d_gene: NA; v_gene: TRBV3-1/TRBV3-2; j_gene: TRBJ2-5; CDR3nt: TGTGCCAGCAGCCGCGGTCCCATTCAAGAGACCCAGTACTTC; CDR3aa: CASSRGPIQETQYF
len: 14; abundance: NA; d_gene: TRBD1; v_gene: TRBV6-5; j_gene: TRBJ2-4; CDR3nt: TGTGCCAGCAGTTTCGGACAGGGGGAAAACATTCAGTACTTC; CDR3aa: CASSFGQGENIQYF
len: 16; abundance: NA; d_gene: TRBD1; v_gene: TRBV18; j_gene: TRBJ2-7; CDR3nt: TGTGCCAGCTCACCACTGGGTACAGGGGGCTGGGGCGAGCAGTACTTC; CDR3aa: CASSPLGTGGWGEQYF
len: 15; abundance: NA; d_gene: NA; v_gene: TRBV5-5; j_gene: TRBJ1-5; CDR3nt: TGTGCCAGCAGCTTGGGCACACAAGAAAATCAGCCCCAGCATTTT; CDR3aa: CASSLGTQENQPQHF
len: 16; abundance: NA; d_gene: TRBD1; v_gene: TRBV7-9; j_gene: TRBJ2-7; CDR3nt: TGTGCCAGCAGCTCTATACCGGGACAGGGCCCCTACGAGCAGTACTTC; CDR3aa: CASSSIPGQGPYEQYF
len: 17; abundance: NA; d_gene: NA; v_gene: TRBV18; j_gene: TRBJ1-4; CDR3nt: TGTGCCAGCTCACCAATCTTGGTAGAGAGTTCCTGGGAAAAACTGTTTTTT; CDR3aa: CASSPILVESSWEKLFF
len: 16; abundance: NA; d_gene: TRBD1; v_gene: TRBV28; j_gene: TRBJ2-1; CDR3nt: TGTGCCAGCAGTTTTGGCCGGGACAGGGTTTTCAATGAGCAGTTCTTC; CDR3aa: CASSFGRDRVFNEQFF
len: 15; abundance: NA; d_gene: TRBD1; v_gene: TRBV2; j_gene: TRBJ1-1; CDR3nt: TGTGCCAGCGCATTCCGGACAGGGGTTGGCACTGAAGCTTTCTTT; CDR3aa: CASAFRTGVGTEAFF
len: 16; abundance: NA; d_gene: NA; v_gene: TRBV5-1; j_gene: TRBJ1-1; CDR3nt: TGCGCCAGCAGCCACCCCTCTCCCGGGATTGGGTCTGAAGCTTTCTTT; CDR3aa: CASSHPSPGIGSEAFF
len: 17; abundance: NA; d_gene: NA; v_gene: TRBV3-1/TRBV3-2; j_gene: TRBJ1-2; CDR3nt: TGTGCCAGCAGCCAAAAGAGGGGGAACAGGGTAAACTATGGCTACACCTTC; CDR3aa: CASSQKRGNRVNYGYTF
len: 15; abundance: NA; d_gene: NA; v_gene: TRBV10-3; j_gene: TRBJ2-2; CDR3nt: TGTGCCATCGCCTTCCAGGAGCGGAAAACCGGGGAGCTGTTTTTT; CDR3aa: CAIAFQERKTGELFF
len: 18; abundance: NA; d_gene: TRBD1; v_gene: TRBV9; j_gene: TRBJ2-2; CDR3nt: TGTGCCAGCAGCGCCCGATCCTCCGGGACAGGATTCACCGGGGAGCTGTTTTTT; CDR3aa: CASSARSSGTGFTGELFF